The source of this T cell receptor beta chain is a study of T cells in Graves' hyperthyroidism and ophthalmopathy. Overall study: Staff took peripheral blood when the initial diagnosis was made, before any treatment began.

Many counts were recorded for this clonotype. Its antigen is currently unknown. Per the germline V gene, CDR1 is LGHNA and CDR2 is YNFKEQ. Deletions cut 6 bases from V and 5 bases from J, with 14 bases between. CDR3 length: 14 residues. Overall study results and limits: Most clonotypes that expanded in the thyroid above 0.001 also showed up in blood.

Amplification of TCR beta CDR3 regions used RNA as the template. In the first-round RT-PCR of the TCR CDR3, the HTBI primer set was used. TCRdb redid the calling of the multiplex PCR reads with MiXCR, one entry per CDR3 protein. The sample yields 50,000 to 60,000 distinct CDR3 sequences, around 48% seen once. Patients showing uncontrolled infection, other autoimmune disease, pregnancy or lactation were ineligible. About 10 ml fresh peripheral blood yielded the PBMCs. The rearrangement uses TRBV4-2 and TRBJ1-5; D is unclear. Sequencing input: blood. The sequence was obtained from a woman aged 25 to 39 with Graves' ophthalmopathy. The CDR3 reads CASSLHREDQPQHF. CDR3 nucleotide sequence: TGTGCCAGCAGTCTTCATAGGGAGGATCAGCCCCAGCATTTT.